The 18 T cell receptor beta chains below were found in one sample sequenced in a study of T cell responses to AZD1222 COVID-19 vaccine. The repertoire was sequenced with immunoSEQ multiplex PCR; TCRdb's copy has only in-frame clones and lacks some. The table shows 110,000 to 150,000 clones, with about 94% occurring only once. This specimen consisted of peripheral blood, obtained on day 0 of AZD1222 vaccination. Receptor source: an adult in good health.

The CDR3 loop is CAISAGGTSGRAYEQYF. The CDR3 DNA follows: TGTGCCATCAGCGCCGGGGGGACTAGCGGGAGGGCCTACGAGCAGTACTTC. This chain uses TRBV10-3 with TRBJ2-7; 16 bases fit TRBD2. With V trimmed by 6 bases and J by 2 bases, 7 bases remained unmatched. The germline CDR1 and CDR2 sequences are ENHRY and SYGVKD. The CDR3 extends over 17 amino acids.

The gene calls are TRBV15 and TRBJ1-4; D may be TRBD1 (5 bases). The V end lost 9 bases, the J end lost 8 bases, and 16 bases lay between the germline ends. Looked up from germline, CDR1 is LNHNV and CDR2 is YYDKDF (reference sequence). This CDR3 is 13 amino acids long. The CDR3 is CATARPGGEKLFF. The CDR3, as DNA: TGTGCCACAGCAAGACCGGGGGGAGAAAAACTGTTTTTT. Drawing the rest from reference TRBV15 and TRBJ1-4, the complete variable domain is DAMVIQNPRYQVTQFGKPVTLSCSQTLNHNVMYWYQQKSSQAPKLLFHYYDKDFNNEADTPDNFQSRRPNTSFCFLDIRSPGLGDTAMYLCATARPGGEKLFFGSGTQLSVL.

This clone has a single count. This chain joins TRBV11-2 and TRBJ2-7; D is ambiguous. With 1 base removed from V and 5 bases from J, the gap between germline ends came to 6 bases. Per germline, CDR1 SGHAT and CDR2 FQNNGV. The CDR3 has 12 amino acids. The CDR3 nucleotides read TGTGCCAGCAGCTTAGGGGTCCACGAGCAGTACTTC. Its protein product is CASSLGVHEQYF.

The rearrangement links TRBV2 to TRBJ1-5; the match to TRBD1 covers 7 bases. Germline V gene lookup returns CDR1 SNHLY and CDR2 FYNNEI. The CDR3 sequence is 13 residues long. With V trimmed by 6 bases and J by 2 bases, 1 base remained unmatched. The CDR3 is CASRGTGNQPQHF. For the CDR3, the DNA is TGTGCCAGCAGGGGGACAGGCAATCAGCCCCAGCATTTT.

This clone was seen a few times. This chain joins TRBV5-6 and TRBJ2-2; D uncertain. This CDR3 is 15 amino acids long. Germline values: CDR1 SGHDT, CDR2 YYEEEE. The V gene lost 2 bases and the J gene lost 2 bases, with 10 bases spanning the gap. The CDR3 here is CASSLRKDNTGELFF. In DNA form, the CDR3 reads TGTGCCAGCAGCTTAAGGAAGGACAACACCGGGGAGCTGTTTTTT.

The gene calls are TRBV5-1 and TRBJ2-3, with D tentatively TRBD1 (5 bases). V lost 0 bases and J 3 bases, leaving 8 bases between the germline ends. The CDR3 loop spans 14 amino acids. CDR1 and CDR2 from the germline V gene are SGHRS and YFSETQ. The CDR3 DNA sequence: TGCGCCAGCAGCTTGGTGCAGGGAACAGATACGCAGTATTTT. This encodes CASSLVQGTDTQYF.

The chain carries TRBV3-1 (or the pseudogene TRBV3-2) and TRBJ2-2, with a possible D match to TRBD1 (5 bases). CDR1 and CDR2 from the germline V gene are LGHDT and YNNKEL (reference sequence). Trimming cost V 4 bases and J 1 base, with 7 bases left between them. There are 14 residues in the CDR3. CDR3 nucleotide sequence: TGTGCCAGCAGCCCAGACAGGAACACCGGGGAGCTGTTTTTT. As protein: CASSPDRNTGELFF.

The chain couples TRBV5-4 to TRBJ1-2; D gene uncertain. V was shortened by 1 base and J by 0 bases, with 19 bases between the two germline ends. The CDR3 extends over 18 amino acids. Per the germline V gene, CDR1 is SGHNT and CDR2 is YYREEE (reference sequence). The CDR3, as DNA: TGTGCCAGCAGCTTGTCTAACTTGGGTCAGGCCCCTAACTATGGCTACACCTTC. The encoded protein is CASSLSNLGQAPNYGYTF.

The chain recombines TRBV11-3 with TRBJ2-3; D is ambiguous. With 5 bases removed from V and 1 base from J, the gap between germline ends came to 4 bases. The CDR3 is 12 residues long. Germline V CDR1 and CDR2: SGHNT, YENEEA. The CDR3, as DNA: TGTGCCAGCAGCCATCGCACAGATACGCAGTATTTT. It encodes CASSHRTDTQYF.

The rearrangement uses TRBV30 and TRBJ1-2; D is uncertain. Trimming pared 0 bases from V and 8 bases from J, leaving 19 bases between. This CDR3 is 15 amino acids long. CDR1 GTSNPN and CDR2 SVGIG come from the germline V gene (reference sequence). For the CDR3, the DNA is TGTGCCTGGAGTGTGTCAGGAGAGACGACTTGGGGCTACACCTTC. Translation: CAWSVSGETTWGYTF.

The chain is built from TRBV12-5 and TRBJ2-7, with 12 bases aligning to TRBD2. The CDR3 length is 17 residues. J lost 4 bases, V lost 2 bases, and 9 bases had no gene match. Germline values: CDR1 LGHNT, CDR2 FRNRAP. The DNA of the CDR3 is TGTGCTAGTGGTTTGATTAGACTAGCGGGAGTCGGATACGAGCAGTACTTC. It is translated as CASGLIRLAGVGYEQYF.

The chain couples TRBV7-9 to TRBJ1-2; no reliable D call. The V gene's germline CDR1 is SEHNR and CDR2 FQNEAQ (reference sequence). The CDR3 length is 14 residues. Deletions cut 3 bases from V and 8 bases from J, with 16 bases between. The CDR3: CASSFNLGIGGYTF. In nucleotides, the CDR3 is TGTGCCAGCAGCTTTAATCTGGGAATCGGCGGCTACACCTTC.

The CDR3 reads CAISESRGLVGGYTF. CDR3 coding DNA: TGTGCCATCAGTGAGTCGAGGGGTTTAGTAGGCGGCTACACCTTC. The chain links TRBV10-3 to TRBJ1-2; a possible D gene is TRBD1 (5 bases). V shed 0 bases and J shed 8 bases, with 16 bases lying between them. The CDR3 is 15 amino acids. Germline V gene lookup returns CDR1 ENHRY and CDR2 SYGVKD.

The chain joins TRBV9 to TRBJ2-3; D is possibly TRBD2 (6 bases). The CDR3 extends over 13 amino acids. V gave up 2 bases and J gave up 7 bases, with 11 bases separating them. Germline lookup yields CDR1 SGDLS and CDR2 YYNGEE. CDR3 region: CASSVGLLYTQYF. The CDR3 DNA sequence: TGTGCCAGCAGCGTTGGACTATTGTATACGCAGTATTTT.

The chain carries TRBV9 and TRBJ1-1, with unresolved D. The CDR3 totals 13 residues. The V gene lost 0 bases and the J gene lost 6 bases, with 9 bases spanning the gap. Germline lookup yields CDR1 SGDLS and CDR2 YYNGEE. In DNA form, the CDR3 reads TGTGCCAGCAGCGTAGCTCTTGGGGCTGAAGCTTTCTTT. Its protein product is CASSVALGAEAFF.

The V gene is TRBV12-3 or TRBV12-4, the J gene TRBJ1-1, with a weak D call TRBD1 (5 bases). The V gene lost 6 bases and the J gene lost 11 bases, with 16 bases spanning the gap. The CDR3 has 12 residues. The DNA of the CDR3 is TGTGCCAGCAGGGGGCTCACCACCGTTGCTTTCTTT. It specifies CASRGLTTVAFF.

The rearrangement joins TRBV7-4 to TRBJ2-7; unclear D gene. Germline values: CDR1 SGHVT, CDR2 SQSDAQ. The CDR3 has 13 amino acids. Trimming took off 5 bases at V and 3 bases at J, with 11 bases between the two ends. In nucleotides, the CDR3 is TGTGCCAGCAGCCGAACTGACGGCTACGAGCAGTACTTC. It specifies CASSRTDGYEQYF.

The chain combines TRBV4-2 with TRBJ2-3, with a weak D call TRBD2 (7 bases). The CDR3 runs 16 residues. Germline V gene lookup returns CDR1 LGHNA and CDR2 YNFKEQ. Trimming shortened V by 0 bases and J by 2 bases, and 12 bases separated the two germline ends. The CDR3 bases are TGTGCCAGCAGCCAAGATTGGGGGGGCCCCACAGATACGCAGTATTTT. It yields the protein CASSQDWGGPTDTQYF.